This T cell receptor beta chain was recovered during a study of Graves' ophthalmopathy and Graves' hyperthyroidism. Findings and limits, study-wide: Blood repertoires reportedly contained most expanded thyroid clonotypes above 0.001 frequency. Classification of ophthalmopathy versus stable hyperthyroidism by a 13-signature model yielded 85% to 90% sensitivity and around 77% specificity. At less than 71% sensitivity and approximately 78% specificity, the model predicted progression of the ophthalmopathy.

None of the included patients had other autoimmune diseases, uncontrolled infections, pregnancy or lactation, as these led to exclusion. Amplification from RNA transcripts yielded the TCR beta CDR3 regions. RT-PCR in the first round used HTBI primers; a second-round multiplex PCR followed. TCRdb used MiXCR to reprocess the multiplex PCR reads, holding one entry per CDR3 protein. Of around 600,000 distinct CDR3 sequences in the sample, just over 40% are singletons; the top ten hold more than 3%. This clonotype occurred many times. Antigen: not known. CDR1 SGHVS and CDR2 FQNEAQ come from the germline V gene. Trimming pared 5 bases from V and 0 bases from J, leaving 13 bases between. This CDR3 is 16 amino acids long.

The J gene is TRBJ2-2, the V gene TRBV7-8; weak D call: TRBD1 (5 bases). The clonotype was recovered from an adult man with Graves' ophthalmopathy. Input material: peripheral blood. This CDR3 is CASSPLGRANTGELFF. The CDR3 nucleotides read TGTGCCAGCAGCCCCCTGGGCAGGGCGAACACCGGGGAGCTGTTTTTT. Full variable domain (remainder filled in from reference TRBV7-8 and TRBJ2-2): GAGVSQSPRYKVAKRGQDVALRCDPISGHVSLFWYQQALGQGPEFLTYFQNEAQLDKSGLPSDRFFAERPEGSVSTLKIQRTQQEDSAVYLCASSPLGRANTGELFFGEGSRLTVL.